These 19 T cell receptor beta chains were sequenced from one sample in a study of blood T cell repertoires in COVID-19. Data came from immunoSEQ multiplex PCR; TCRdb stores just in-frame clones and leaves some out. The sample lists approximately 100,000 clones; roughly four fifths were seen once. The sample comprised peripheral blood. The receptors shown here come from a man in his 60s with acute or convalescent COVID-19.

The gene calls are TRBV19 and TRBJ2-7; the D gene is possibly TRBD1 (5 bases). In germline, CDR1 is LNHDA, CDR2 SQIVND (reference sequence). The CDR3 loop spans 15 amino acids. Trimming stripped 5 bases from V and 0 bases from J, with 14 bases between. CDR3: CASSPTSGYSYEQYF. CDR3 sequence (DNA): TGTGCCAGTAGTCCTACTTCAGGGTACTCCTACGAGCAGTACTTC.

The CDR3: CASRMTGANEQYF. The CDR3, as DNA: TGTGCCAGCAGGATGACAGGGGCAAACGAGCAGTACTTC. This chain connects TRBV6-5 to TRBJ2-7, with 8 bases identical to TRBD1. J was trimmed by 5 bases and V by 6 bases; bases with no gene match: 6. The CDR3 is 13 residues long. Looked up from germline, CDR1 is MNHEY and CDR2 is SVGAGI.

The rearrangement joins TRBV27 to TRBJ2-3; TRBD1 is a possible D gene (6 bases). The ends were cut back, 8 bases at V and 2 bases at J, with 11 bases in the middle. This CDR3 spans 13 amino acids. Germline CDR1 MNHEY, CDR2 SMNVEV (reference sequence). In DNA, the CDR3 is TGTGCCAGCCACAGGGTGGACACAGATACGCAGTATTTT. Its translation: CASHRVDTDTQYF.

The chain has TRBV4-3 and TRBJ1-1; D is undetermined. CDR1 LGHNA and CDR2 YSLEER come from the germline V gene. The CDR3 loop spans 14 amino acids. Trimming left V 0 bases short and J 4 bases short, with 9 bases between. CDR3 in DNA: TGCGCCAGCAGCCAAGATCCTAGTTCCACTGAAGCTTTCTTT. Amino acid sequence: CASSQDPSSTEAFF.

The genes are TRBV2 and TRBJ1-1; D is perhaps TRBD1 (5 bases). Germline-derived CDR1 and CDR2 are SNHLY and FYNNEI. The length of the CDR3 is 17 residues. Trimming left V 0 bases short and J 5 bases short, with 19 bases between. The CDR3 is CASSEALQGRSRTEAFF. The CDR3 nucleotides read TGTGCCAGCAGTGAAGCGCTTCAGGGTAGAAGTAGGACTGAAGCTTTCTTT.

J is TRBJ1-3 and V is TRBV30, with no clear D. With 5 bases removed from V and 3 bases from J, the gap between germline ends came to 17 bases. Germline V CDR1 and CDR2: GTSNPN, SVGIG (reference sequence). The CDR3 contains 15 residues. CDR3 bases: TGTGCCTGGCGTGACATCCGGAGGGATGGAAACACCATATATTTT. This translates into CAWRDIRRDGNTIYF.

The DNA for the CDR3 is TGTGCCTGGAGCCTCGGTTTGAGAGGTCAGCCCCAGCATTTT. This sequence encodes CAWSLGLRGQPQHF. The chain uses TRBV30 and TRBJ1-5; D remains unclear. The germline V gene has CDR1 GTSNPN and CDR2 SVGIG (reference sequence). CDR3 length: 14 amino acids. V lost 3 bases to trimming and J lost 6 bases, with 15 bases between them.

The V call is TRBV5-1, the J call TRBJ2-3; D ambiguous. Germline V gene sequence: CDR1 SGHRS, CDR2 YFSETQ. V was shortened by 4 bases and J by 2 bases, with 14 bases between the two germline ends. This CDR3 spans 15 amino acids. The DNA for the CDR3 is TGCGCCAGCAGCCCCGGTCGTCGATCCACAGATACGCAGTATTTT. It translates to CASSPGRRSTDTQYF.

The CDR3 reads CASNPLAGGPETQYF. For the CDR3, the DNA is TGTGCCAGTAACCCCCTAGCGGGGGGGCCAGAGACCCAGTACTTC. This chain joins TRBV19 and TRBJ2-5; 12 nucleotides agree with TRBD2. With V trimmed by 7 bases and J by 4 bases, 7 bases remained unmatched. The CDR3 covers 15 residues. Germline V gene sequence: CDR1 LNHDA, CDR2 SQIVND (reference sequence).

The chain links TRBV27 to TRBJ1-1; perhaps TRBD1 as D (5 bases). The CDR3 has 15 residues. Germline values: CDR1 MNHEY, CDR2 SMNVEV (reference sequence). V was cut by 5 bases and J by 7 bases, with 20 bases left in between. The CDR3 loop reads CASSPQGPNLIEAFF. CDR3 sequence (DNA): TGTGCCAGCAGTCCCCAGGGTCCTAACCTTATTGAAGCTTTCTTT.

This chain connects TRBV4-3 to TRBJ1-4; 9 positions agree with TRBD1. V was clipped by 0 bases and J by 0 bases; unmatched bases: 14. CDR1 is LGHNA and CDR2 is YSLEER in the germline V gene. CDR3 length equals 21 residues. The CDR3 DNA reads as TGCGCCAGCAGCCAAGATGAGACAGGGGGTAAGATCCGGCCAACTAATGAAAAACTGTTTTTT. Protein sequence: CASSQDETGGKIRPTNEKLFF.

The CDR3 coding sequence is TGCGCCAGCAGCTTGACCGGGACTCCATCCTACAATGAGCAGTTCTTC. It codes for CASSLTGTPSYNEQFF. The rearrangement uses TRBV5-1 and TRBJ2-1, with D perhaps TRBD2 (6 bases). CDR3 length: 16 amino acids. The V and J ends lost 1 base and 1 base respectively, with 12 bases between them. The germline V gene encodes CDR1 SGHRS and CDR2 YFSETQ. Full variable domain (remainder filled in from reference TRBV5-1 and TRBJ2-1): KAGVTQTPRYLIKTRGQQVTLSCSPISGHRSVSWYQQTPGQGLQFLFEYFSETQRNKGNFPGRFSGRQFSNSRSEMNVSTLELGDSALYLCASSLTGTPSYNEQFFGPGTRLTVL.

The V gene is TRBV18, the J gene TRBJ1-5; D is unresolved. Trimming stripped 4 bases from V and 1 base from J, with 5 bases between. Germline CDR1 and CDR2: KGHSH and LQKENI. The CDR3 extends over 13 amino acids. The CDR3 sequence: CASSQQSNQPQHF. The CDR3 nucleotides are TGTGCCAGCTCACAACAGAGCAATCAGCCCCAGCATTTT.

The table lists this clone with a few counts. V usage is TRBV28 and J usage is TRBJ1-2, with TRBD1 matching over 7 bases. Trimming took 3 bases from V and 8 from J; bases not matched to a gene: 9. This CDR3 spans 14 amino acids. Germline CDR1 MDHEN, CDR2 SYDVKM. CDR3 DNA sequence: TGTGCCAGCAGTTTTCCCGACAGGGTTGAAGGCTACACCTTC. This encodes CASSFPDRVEGYTF.

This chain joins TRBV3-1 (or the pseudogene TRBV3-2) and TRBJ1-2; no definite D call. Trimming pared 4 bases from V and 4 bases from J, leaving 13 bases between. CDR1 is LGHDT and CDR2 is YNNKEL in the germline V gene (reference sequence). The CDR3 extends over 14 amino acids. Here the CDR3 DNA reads TGTGCCAGCAGCCCCGACGGCGGCAGCTATGGCTACACCTTC. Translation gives CASSPDGGSYGYTF.

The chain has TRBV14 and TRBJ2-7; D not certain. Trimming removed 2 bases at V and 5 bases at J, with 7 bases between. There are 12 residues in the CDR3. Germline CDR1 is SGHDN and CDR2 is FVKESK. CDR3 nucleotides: TGTGCCAGCAGCCAACGCTACCACGAGCAGTACTTC. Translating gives CASSQRYHEQYF.

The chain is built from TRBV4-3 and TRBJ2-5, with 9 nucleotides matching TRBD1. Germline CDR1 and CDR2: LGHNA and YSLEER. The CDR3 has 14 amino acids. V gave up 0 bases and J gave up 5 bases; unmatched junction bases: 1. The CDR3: CASSQETGGETQYF. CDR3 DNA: TGCGCCAGCAGCCAAGAGACAGGGGGGGAGACCCAGTACTTC.

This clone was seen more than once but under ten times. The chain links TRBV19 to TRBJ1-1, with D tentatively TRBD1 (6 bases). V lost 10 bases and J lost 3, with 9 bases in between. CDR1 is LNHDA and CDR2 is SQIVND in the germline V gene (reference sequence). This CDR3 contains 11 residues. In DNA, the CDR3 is TGTGCCATTACAGGGTACACTGAAGCTTTCTTT. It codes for CAITGYTEAFF.

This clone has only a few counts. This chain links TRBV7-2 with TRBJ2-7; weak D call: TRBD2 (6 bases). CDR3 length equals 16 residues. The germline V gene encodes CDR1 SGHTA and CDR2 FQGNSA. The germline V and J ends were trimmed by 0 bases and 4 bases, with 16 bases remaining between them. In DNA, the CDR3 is TGTGCCAGCAGCTTAGCGGGGGTCGGGAGTGCTTACGAGCAGTACTTC. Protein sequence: CASSLAGVGSAYEQYF.